These 27 T cell receptor beta chains were sequenced from one sample in a study of T cell repertoires in cytomegalovirus infection. TCRdb re-analysed the reads in MiXCR, keeping a single row per CDR3 protein. The data show around 290,000 distinct CDR3 sequences, about 25% seen once. The sample consisted of PBMCs. These receptors were taken from a human donor in good health (CMV status not recorded). Some clones in this sample may be carry-over from other donors' samples.

The sample holds many counts of this clonotype. V usage is TRBV7-8 and J usage is TRBJ2-3; D possibly matches TRBD1 or TRBD2 (5 bases each). The V gene lost 5 bases and the J gene lost 11 bases, with 20 bases spanning the gap. The CDR3 covers 14 residues. Germline V CDR1 and CDR2: SGHVS, FQNEAQ. CDR3 amino acids: CASSIFRDPLLQYF. The DNA of the CDR3 is TGTGCCAGCAGCATATTCCGGGACCCCCTATTGCAGTATTTT.

CDR3 in amino acids: CASSLFRTGRSPLHF. As DNA, the CDR3 is TGTGCCAGCAGTTTATTCCGGACGGGCAGGTCACCCCTCCACTTT. This chain connects TRBV28 to TRBJ1-6; D is uncertain. The CDR3 has 15 residues. Germline CDR1 MDHEN, CDR2 SYDVKM. The V gene lost 1 base and the J gene lost 10 bases, with 14 bases spanning the gap.

This clonotype was found many times. The rearrangement links TRBV12-3 or TRBV12-4 to TRBJ2-3; the D is unclear. V lost 7 bases, J lost 4 bases, and 6 bases lay in between. This CDR3 is built from 11 residues. CDR3 sequence: CASNRADTQYF. The CDR3 DNA sequence: TGTGCCAGCAACAGAGCAGATACGCAGTATTTT.

This clonotype has a handful of counts. The chain carries TRBV28 and TRBJ2-2; 7 bases agree with TRBD1. Germline CDR1 and CDR2: MDHEN and SYDVKM. The CDR3 contains 13 residues. The CDR3 loop reads CATGVPNTGELFF. Written as DNA, the CDR3 is TGTGCTACAGGGGTACCGAACACCGGGGAGCTGTTTTTT. The full variable domain, in which reference TRBV28 and TRBJ2-2 provide the parts outside the CDR3, is DVKVTQSSRYLVKRTGEKVFLECVQDMDHENMFWYRQDPGLGLRLIYFSYDVKMKEKGDIPEGYSVSREKKERFSLILESASTNQTSMYLCATGVPNTGELFFGEGSRLTVL.

This clonotype was seen a handful of times. The V call is TRBV7-2, the J call TRBJ2-1; 8 nucleotides agree with TRBD2. Germline lookup yields CDR1 SGHTA and CDR2 FQGNSA. This CDR3 comprises 16 residues. V lost 2 bases and J lost 5; bases outside the gene matches: 8. CDR3 sequence reads: CASSLLRGDQNNEQFF. CDR3 DNA: TGTGCCAGCAGCTTACTGCGGGGGGACCAAAACAATGAGCAGTTCTTC.

This clonotype has at least ten counts. The V gene is TRBV27, the J gene TRBJ1-2; D not resolved. CDR1 and CDR2 (germline): MNHEY, SMNVEV (reference sequence). The CDR3 contains 15 residues. V lost 5 bases to trimming and J lost 5 bases, with 18 bases between them. CDR3 amino acids: CASSLHRAWKYGYTF. For the CDR3, the DNA is TGTGCCAGCAGTCTTCACCGGGCCTGGAAGTATGGCTACACCTTC.

This clonotype was seen a few times. The J gene is TRBJ1-2, the V gene TRBV11-2, with D perhaps TRBD1 (5 bases). The CDR3 is 16 amino acids. V lost 2 bases and J lost 5, with 18 bases in between. Germline assignment: CDR1 SGHAT and CDR2 FQNNGV. The CDR3 nucleotides are TGTGCCAGCAGCTTAAGGCCCCTTAGGGGTTATTATGGCTACACCTTC. Translation: CASSLRPLRGYYGYTF.

This clonotype has only a few counts. V and J are TRBV9 and TRBJ2-6; 7 nucleotides line up with TRBD1. Trimming removed 3 bases from V and 0 bases from J; junction bases left unmatched: 0. Germline-derived CDR1 and CDR2 are SGDLS and YYNGEE. The CDR3 has 15 amino acids. The CDR3 sequence: CASSGQGSGANVLTF. CDR3 bases: TGTGCCAGCAGCGGACAGGGCTCTGGGGCCAACGTCCTGACTTTC. Full variable domain (rest looked up from reference TRBV9 and TRBJ2-6): DSGVTQTPKHLITATGQRVTLRCSPRSGDLSVYWYQQSLDQGLQFLIQYYNGEERAKGNILERFSAQQFPDLHSELNLSSLELGDSALYFCASSGQGSGANVLTFGAGSRLTVL.

The sample holds a few counts of this clonotype. The rearrangement uses TRBV2 and TRBJ2-5; D is uncertain. Per the germline V gene, CDR1 is SNHLY and CDR2 is FYNNEI. V was pared by 6 bases and J by 2 bases, with 10 bases between. This CDR3 spans 13 amino acids. The CDR3 nucleotides are TGTGCCAGCAGGGCCGAACCTCAAGAGACCCAGTACTTC. Encoded protein: CASRAEPQETQYF. The full variable domain, in which reference TRBV2 and TRBJ2-5 provide the parts outside the CDR3, is EPEVTQTPSHQVTQMGQEVILRCVPISNHLYFYWYRQILGQKVEFLVSFYNNEISEKSEIFDDQFSVERPDGSNFTLKIRSTKLEDSAMYFCASRAEPQETQYFGPGTRLLVL.

This clonotype showed up just a few times. CDR3 bases: TGTGCCAGCAGCTTAACGCCCCAGAGGAACACTGAAGCTTTCTTT. It specifies CASSLTPQRNTEAFF. This chain uses TRBV7-3 with TRBJ1-1; D unresolved. Trimming pared 0 bases from V and 1 base from J, leaving 9 bases between. The CDR3 contains 15 residues. The germline CDR1 and CDR2 sequences are SGHTA and FQGTGA. Full variable domain (rest looked up from reference TRBV7-3 and TRBJ1-1): GAGVSQTPSNKVTEKGKYVELRCDPISGHTALYWYRQSLGQGPEFLIYFQGTGAADDSGLPNDRFFAVRPEGSVSTLKIQRTERGDSAVYLCASSLTPQRNTEAFFGQGTRLTVV.

This sequence joins TRBV11-2 and TRBJ2-1; D gene uncertain. The germline V and J ends were trimmed by 9 bases and 0 bases, with 9 bases remaining between them. Germline CDR1 is SGHAT and CDR2 is FQNNGV. The CDR3 sequence is 13 residues long. The CDR3 is CASAKSSYNEQFF. CDR3 nucleotides: TGTGCCAGTGCAAAAAGCTCCTACAATGAGCAGTTCTTC.

This rearrangement joins TRBV28 to TRBJ2-1; 8 bases agree with TRBD1. CDR3 length equals 15 residues. Unmatched junction bases numbered 10, after V lost 5 bases and J lost 7 bases. The V gene's germline CDR1 is MDHEN and CDR2 SYDVKM. As DNA, the CDR3 is TGTGCCAGCAGTCTAAGGCAGGGGGCTGGGAATGAGCAGTTCTTC. Its translation is CASSLRQGAGNEQFF. The full variable domain, with the rest looked up from reference TRBV28 and TRBJ2-1, is DVKVTQSSRYLVKRTGEKVFLECVQDMDHENMFWYRQDPGLGLRLIYFSYDVKMKEKGDIPEGYSVSREKKERFSLILESASTNQTSMYLCASSLRQGAGNEQFFGPGTRLTVL.

Concerning this clonotype: Compared with germline, one end of the junction differs, possibly owing to a read error. V and J are TRBV7-6 and TRBJ2-5, with TRBD2 matching over 7 bases. This CDR3 is 15 amino acids long. Looked up from germline, CDR1 is SGHVS and CDR2 is FNYEAQ. As DNA, the CDR3 is TGTGCTAGCAGCCCCAATACGGGGGGTCAAGAGACCCAGTACTTC. Amino acids: CASSPNTGGQETQYF.

There are many counts of this clonotype. This chain joins TRBV6-5 and TRBJ2-3; weak D call: TRBD1 (5 bases). The CDR3 is made up of 15 amino acids. CDR1 is MNHEY and CDR2 is SVGAGI in the germline V gene. V was cut by 2 bases and J by 6 bases, with 15 bases left in between. The CDR3 nucleotides read TGTGCCAGCAGTTACGGCAGCTCTGGGGCCGATACGCAGTATTTT. Its translation is CASSYGSSGADTQYF.

This clonotype was counted at least ten times. The rearrangement uses TRBV7-8 and TRBJ2-1, with D maybe TRBD2 (5 bases). This CDR3 comprises 15 residues. V lost 4 bases and J lost 6, with 16 bases in between. CDR1 is SGHVS, CDR2 FQNEAQ, per germline. CDR3 sequence: CASSSPSRRFNEQFF. The CDR3, as DNA: TGTGCCAGCAGCTCCCCCTCCAGGAGGTTCAATGAGCAGTTCTTC.

The chain has TRBV7-2 and TRBJ1-1; D is undetermined. V lost 4 bases, J lost 0 bases, and 6 bases lay in between. Germline V CDR1 and CDR2: SGHTA, FQGNSA. The CDR3 sequence is 13 residues long. Here the CDR3 reads CASSSAVNTEAFF. For the CDR3, the DNA is TGTGCCAGCAGCTCGGCGGTGAACACTGAAGCTTTCTTT.

The table lists this clonotype with a few counts. The gene calls are TRBV30 and TRBJ2-7; a possible D gene is TRBD2 (5 bases). Germline loops: CDR1 GTSNPN, CDR2 SVGIG (reference sequence). CDR3 length: 18 residues. The V end was cut by 0 bases, the J end by 0 bases, with 21 bases between. CDR3 region: CAWSVDERKGPSSYEQYF. For the CDR3, the DNA is TGTGCCTGGAGTGTAGACGAGCGGAAAGGCCCCAGCTCCTACGAGCAGTACTTC.

This clonotype has at least ten counts. The chain combines TRBV6-5 with TRBJ2-3; D is undetermined. The germline V gene has CDR1 MNHEY and CDR2 SVGAGI. The CDR3 has 16 amino acids. V shed 2 bases and J shed 0 bases, with 12 bases lying between them. CDR3 amino acids: CASSYQVAVSTDTQYF. The CDR3 bases are TGTGCCAGCAGTTACCAGGTGGCGGTTAGCACAGATACGCAGTATTTT.

In its sample, this clonotype was seen many times. The chain uses TRBV28 and TRBJ2-5; 8 bases match TRBD1. The V gene's germline CDR1 is MDHEN and CDR2 SYDVKM. This CDR3 is 13 amino acids long. V was pared by 6 bases and J by 3 bases, with 3 bases of the junction left unmatched. The CDR3 nucleotides read TGTGCCAGCAGGATGACAGGGGAAGAGACCCAGTACTTC. It specifies CASRMTGEETQYF.

Many counts were recorded for this clonotype. The V gene is TRBV10-3, the J gene TRBJ2-3, with D perhaps TRBD1 (6 bases). The germline V gene encodes CDR1 ENHRY and CDR2 SYGVKD. V lost 4 bases and J 8 bases, leaving 7 bases between the germline ends. This CDR3 region has 11 residues. The CDR3 bases are TGTGCCATCAGTGTAGGGGGTACGCAGTATTTT. Translating it yields CAISVGGTQYF.

J is TRBJ2-1 and V is TRBV4-1; no clear D. Trimming shortened V by 2 bases and J by 7 bases, and 12 bases separated the two germline ends. The CDR3 spans 14 residues. CDR1 is MGHRA and CDR2 is YSYEKL in the germline V gene. CDR3 sequence reads: CASSQISPRNEQFF. The CDR3 DNA reads as TGCGCCAGCAGCCAAATTTCCCCTCGGAATGAGCAGTTCTTC.

This clonotype was counted between two and nine times. This chain connects TRBV5-4 to TRBJ2-7, with D possibly being TRBD1 (6 bases). V was clipped by 3 bases and J by 3 bases, with 16 bases between them. The CDR3 totals 15 residues. Germline assignment: CDR1 SGHNT and CDR2 YYREEE (reference sequence). The CDR3 is CASSSPTGNRYEQYF. DNA for the CDR3: TGTGCCAGCAGCTCGCCCACAGGGAACCGCTACGAGCAGTACTTC.

The chain has TRBV7-2 and TRBJ2-5, with D possibly TRBD2 on 5 matching bases. V was trimmed by 3 bases and J by 2 bases, leaving 13 bases between them. Germline lookup yields CDR1 SGHTA and CDR2 FQGNSA. The CDR3 has 15 amino acids. CDR3 amino acids: CASSLGGLNQETQYF. The CDR3 DNA reads as TGTGCCAGCAGCTTGGGTGGACTGAATCAAGAGACCCAGTACTTC.

The chain links TRBV6-2 or TRBV6-3 to TRBJ2-7; 13 positions agree with TRBD2. Germline-derived CDR1 and CDR2 are MNHEY and SVGEGT. V dropped 8 bases and J dropped 2; count of bases not matched to a gene: 18. This CDR3 is built from 19 residues. CDR3 amino acids: CASLTSGTRTSGGAYEQYF. The CDR3 bases are TGTGCCAGCCTTACATCCGGGACGAGGACTAGCGGGGGTGCCTACGAGCAGTACTTC.

This clonotype was seen many times. The chain links TRBV7-2 to TRBJ2-7; the D gene is possibly TRBD1 (6 bases). This CDR3 has 14 residues. Per the germline V gene, CDR1 is SGHTA and CDR2 is FQGNSA. V lost 1 base and J lost 4, with 11 bases in between. The CDR3 here is CASSLGGQRYEQYF. As DNA, the CDR3 is TGTGCCAGCAGCTTAGGTGGACAGCGGTACGAGCAGTACTTC.

The rearrangement joins TRBV7-2 to TRBJ2-3; no clear D. Germline V gives CDR1 SGHTA, CDR2 FQGNSA. CDR3 length equals 14 residues. V was cut by 5 bases and J by 4 bases, with 13 bases left in between. CDR3 in amino acids: CASSPGPGPDTQYF. The CDR3 nucleotides read TGTGCCAGCAGCCCTGGACCCGGACCAGATACGCAGTATTTT.

The chain joins TRBV2 to TRBJ2-3, with 8 bases fitting TRBD2. Germline values: CDR1 SNHLY, CDR2 FYNNEI. Trimming took 5 bases from V and 3 from J; bases not matched to a gene: 7. This CDR3 region has 15 residues. This chain's CDR3 is CASSPTSGLTDTQYF. The CDR3 DNA reads as TGTGCCAGCAGTCCAACTAGCGGACTAACAGATACGCAGTATTTT. Drawing the rest from reference TRBV2 and TRBJ2-3, the complete variable domain is EPEVTQTPSHQVTQMGQEVILRCVPISNHLYFYWYRQILGQKVEFLVSFYNNEISEKSEIFDDQFSVERPDGSNFTLKIRSTKLEDSAMYFCASSPTSGLTDTQYFGPGTRLTVL.